This is a list of T cell receptor beta chains from one sample in a study of CD8+ T cells in alopecia areata. Clones were sequenced by immunoSEQ multiplex PCR, and TCRdb holds only the in-frame ones, with some missing. The data contain around 300,000 clones, around 64% of them seen just once; the ten biggest clones take up about 0.88%. Sequences were derived from CD4+ T cells sorted from blood, sampled between weeks 51 and 54, from a patient treated with tofacitinib. Receptors were obtained from a human donor with alopecia areata. CDR3s include the opening cysteine and the closing phenylalanine or tryptophan. A D gene is named only where the DNA matches it firmly. The size field is filled for only some rows; it gives once, few, many or a size class.

.,13,.,TRBV2,TRBJ1-5,CASRWGRDQPQHF,TGTGCCAGCAGGTGGGGTAGGGATCAGCCCCAGCATTTT
.,13,.,TRBV27,TRBJ2-4,CASRGTAPHIQYF,TGTGCCAGCAGAGGGACGGCGCCTCACATTCAGTACTTC
once,14,.,TRBV30,TRBJ1-2,CAWNRVPANYGYTF,TGTGCCTGGAATAGGGTACCAGCTAACTATGGCTACACCTTC
.,15,.,TRBV18,TRBJ1-1,CASSPPAGENTEAFF,TGTGCCAGCTCACCACCGGCAGGCGAGAACACTGAAGCTTTCTTT
once,15,.,TRBV9,TRBJ1-6,CASSVLGNRNSPLHF,TGTGCCAGCAGCGTACTAGGTAATCGTAATTCACCCCTCCACTTT
once,17,TRBD1,TRBV30,TRBJ2-1,CAWSTSSPGQAVRGQFF,TGTGCCTGGAGTACCTCTTCACCGGGACAGGCCGTTCGGGGGCAGTTCTTC
.,13,TRBD1,TRBV2,TRBJ1-2,CASKTRTGDGYTF,TGTGCCAGCAAGACCAGGACAGGGGATGGCTACACCTTC
few,10,.,TRBV23-1,TRBJ1-5,CASSGQPQHF,TGCGCCAGCAGTGGACAGCCCCAGCATTTT
.,15,.,TRBV5-1,TRBJ1-3,CASSLGRTEGNTIYF,TGCGCCAGCAGCTTGGGGCGGACGGAGGGAAACACCATATATTTT
.,15,.,TRBV5-1,TRBJ2-5,CASSLAFSGIETQYF,TGCGCCAGCAGCTTGGCCTTCAGCGGAATAGAGACCCAGTACTTC
once,14,TRBD1,TRBV25-1,TRBJ2-3,CASSDDRGTDTQYF,TGTGCCAGCAGTGACGACAGGGGCACAGATACGCAGTATTTT
few,14,TRBD1,TRBV29-1,TRBJ1-5,CSVADRGDGQPQHF,TGCAGCGTTGCGGACAGGGGTGATGGTCAGCCCCAGCATTTT
.,17,.,TRBV30,TRBJ2-7,CAWSVWLPGVLLAEQYF,TGTGCCTGGAGTGTATGGCTCCCTGGGGTGCTCCTAGCCGAGCAGTACTTC
.,16,.,TRBV2,TRBJ1-5,CASSEGVSNGGSAQHF,TGTGCCAGCAGTGAAGGAGTCTCGAATGGGGGGTCGGCCCAGCATTTT
.,10,.,TRBV7-2,TRBJ1-1,CASSSAKAFF,TGTGCCAGCAGTAGCGCCAAAGCTTTCTTT
.,15,.,TRBV4-2,TRBJ1-5,CASSQDNGGDQPQHF,TGTGCCAGCAGCCAAGATAATGGCGGTGATCAGCCCCAGCATTTT
.,13,.,TRBV2,TRBJ2-2,CASRLTRPGELFF,TGTGCCAGCAGGCTAACTAGACCTGGGGAGCTGTTTTTT
.,13,.,TRBV4-3,TRBJ2-1,CASSLSTNNEQFF,TGCGCCAGCAGCCTTTCTACGAACAATGAGCAGTTCTTC
few,15,TRBD1,TRBV6-1,TRBJ1-5,CASTNGQGNYQPQHF,TGTGCCAGCACCAATGGACAGGGCAACTATCAGCCCCAGCATTTT
.,13,TRBD1,TRBV5-1,TRBJ1-2,CASSYGTGDGYTF,TGCGCCAGCAGCTACGGGACAGGGGATGGCTACACCTTC
.,15,.,TRBV15,TRBJ1-5,CATSTTGQGRQPQHF,TGTGCCACCAGCACCACCGGGCAGGGACGACAGCCCCAGCATTTT
few,14,.,TRBV12-5,TRBJ1-1,CASGHGLGPTEAFF,TGTGCTAGTGGTCACGGGCTAGGACCCACTGAAGCTTTCTTT
.,14,.,TRBV5-6,TRBJ1-1,CASSLPGSDTEAFF,TGTGCCAGCAGCTTGCCGGGGTCGGACACTGAAGCTTTCTTT
few,15,TRBD2,TRBV11-1,TRBJ2-7,CASSLGLAGAYEQYF,TGTGCCAGCAGCTTGGGACTAGCGGGGGCCTACGAGCAGTACTTC
.,12,TRBD1,TRBV5-6,TRBJ1-1,CASSIRQGEAFF,TGTGCCAGCAGCATCCGACAGGGTGAAGCTTTCTTT
many,16,.,TRBV18,TRBJ2-2,CASSPLAVGETGELFF,TGTGCCAGCTCACCACTGGCGGTGGGCGAAACCGGGGAGCTGTTTTTT
.,13,.,TRBV7-9,TRBJ2-2,CASSHENTGELFF,TGTGCCAGCAGCCATGAGAACACCGGGGAGCTGTTTTTT
once,12,.,TRBV2,TRBJ2-7,CASSEAGYEQYF,TGTGCCAGCAGTGAAGCGGGATACGAGCAGTACTTC
.,14,.,TRBV29-1,TRBJ1-1,CSVGNRVSDTEAFF,TGCAGCGTTGGAAACAGGGTTTCTGACACTGAAGCTTTCTTT
.,15,TRBD1,TRBV2,TRBJ1-5,CASSRVGQGNQPQHF,TGTGCCAGCAGTCGTGTGGGACAGGGTAATCAGCCCCAGCATTTT
.,13,.,TRBV25-1,TRBJ1-5,CASSESAYQPQHF,TGTGCCAGCAGTGAATCGGCCTATCAGCCCCAGCATTTT
.,15,TRBD1,TRBV5-6,TRBJ1-5,CASSSTGIGNQPQHF,TGTGCCAGCAGCTCGACAGGGATCGGCAATCAGCCCCAGCATTTT
.,14,TRBD1,TRBV29-1,TRBJ2-3,CSAGTGRGTDTQYF,TGCAGCGCTGGGACAGGGCGTGGCACAGATACGCAGTATTTT
few,13,.,TRBV5-1,TRBJ1-4,CASSRVSGEKLFF,TGCGCCAGCAGCCGAGTTTCAGGGGAAAAACTGTTTTTT
.,13,.,TRBV5-6,TRBJ2-5,CASSLVAGETQYF,TGTGCCAGCAGCTTGGTTGCGGGGGAGACCCAGTACTTC
.,16,TRBD2,TRBV5-1,TRBJ2-1,CASSLEGLATHNEQFF,TGCGCCAGCAGCTTGGAGGGACTAGCGACGCACAATGAGCAGTTCTTC
few,15,.,TRBV5-6,TRBJ1-1,CASSQIAPRGTEAFF,TGTGCCAGCAGCCAGATCGCCCCCCGGGGGACTGAAGCTTTCTTT
few,14,.,TRBV14,TRBJ2-1,CASSPLWKGNEQFF,TGTGCCAGCAGCCCGCTGTGGAAAGGAAATGAGCAGTTCTTC
once,13,.,TRBV6-5,TRBJ2-5,CASSPGLGETQYF,TGTGCCAGCAGCCCGGGTCTGGGGGAGACCCAGTACTTC
.,12,.,TRBV19,TRBJ1-2,CASSFREYGYTF,TGTGCCAGTAGTTTCCGGGAATATGGCTACACCTTC
.,17,TRBD1,TRBV27,TRBJ1-2,CASGTVSGTGPNYGYTF,TGTGCCAGCGGCACCGTATCCGGGACAGGGCCTAACTATGGCTACACCTTC
.,14,.,TRBV5-4,TRBJ2-1,CASSPEVASNEQFF,TGTGCCAGCAGCCCGGAGGTGGCTTCAAATGAGCAGTTCTTC